This T cell receptor (beta chain) was captured by sequencing in a study of blood T cell repertoires in COVID-19. The CDR3 loop spans 17 amino acids. The V end lost 4 bases, the J end lost 1 base, and 17 bases lay between the germline ends. Germline values: CDR1 MGHRA, CDR2 YSYEKL. Some clones are missing from TCRdb's copy, which holds only in-frame ones; the method was immunoSEQ multiplex PCR. Among roughly 240,000 clones listed, around 82% were seen once. The origin of this receptor is a woman in her 40s who had been exposed to COVID-19. The V and J genes are TRBV4-1 and TRBJ1-5, with D possibly TRBD1 on 6 matching bases. Material: PBMCs or T cells enriched from blood (not recorded which). This CDR3 reads CASSPVPGQRSNQPQHF. In nucleotides, the CDR3 is TGCGCCAGCAGCCCTGTCCCGGGACAAAGGAGCAATCAGCCCCAGCATTTT.